The source of this TCR beta chain is a study of shared clonotypes between healthy human individuals. Assay used: immunoSEQ multiplex PCR; TCRdb lists only in-frame clones, some missing. There are about 2 million clones in the sample; roughly 94% occur only once, and 0.13% lies in the top ten. This clone was seen a few times. Material for sequencing was naive CD4+ T cells sorted from blood. Described subset: CD45RA+ positively selected. This receptor was taken from a man between 18 and 29 years old in good health.

This CDR3 reads CATSSRQGNTEAFF. In DNA, the CDR3 is TGTGCCACCAGCAGCCGACAGGGGAACACTGAAGCTTTCTTT. The gene calls are TRBV15 and TRBJ1-1, with 7 bases fitting TRBD1. The germline V gene encodes CDR1 LNHNV and CDR2 YYDKDF (reference sequence). Trimming removed 3 bases from V and 1 base from J; junction bases left unmatched: 2. There are 14 residues in the CDR3.